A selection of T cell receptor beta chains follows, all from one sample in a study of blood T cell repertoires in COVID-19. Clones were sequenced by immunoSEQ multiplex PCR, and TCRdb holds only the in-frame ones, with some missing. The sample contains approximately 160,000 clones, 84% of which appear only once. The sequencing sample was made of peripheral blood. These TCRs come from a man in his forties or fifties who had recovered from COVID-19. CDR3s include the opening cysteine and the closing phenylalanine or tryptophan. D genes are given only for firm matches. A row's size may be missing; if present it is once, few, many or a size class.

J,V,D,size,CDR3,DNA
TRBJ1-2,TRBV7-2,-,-,CASSLMVRDYGYTF,TGTGCCAGCAGCTTAATGGTCAGGGACTATGGCTACACCTTC
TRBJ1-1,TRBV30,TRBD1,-,CASTGGGTEAFF,TGTGCCTCTACAGGGGGCGGCACTGAAGCTTTCTTT
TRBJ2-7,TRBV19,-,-,CASSHLAADYEQYF,TGTGCCAGTAGTCACCTGGCAGCGGACTACGAGCAGTACTTC
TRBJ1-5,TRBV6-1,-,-,CASSELTVDQPQHF,TGTGCCAGCAGTGAACTTACGGTTGATCAGCCCCAGCATTTT
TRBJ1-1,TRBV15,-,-,CATSRDRGEAFF,TGTGCCACCAGCAGAGATCGGGGTGAAGCTTTCTTT
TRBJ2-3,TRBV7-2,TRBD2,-,CASSSPSGRGTDTQYF,TGTGCCAGCAGCTCCCCAAGCGGGAGGGGCACAGATACGCAGTATTTT
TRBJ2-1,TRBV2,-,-,CASSEARVDEQFF,TGTGCCAGCAGTGAAGCGAGGGTCGATGAGCAGTTCTTC
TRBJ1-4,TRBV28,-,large,CASKGGTNEKLFF,TGTGCCTCTAAGGGAGGGACAAACGAAAAACTGTTTTTT
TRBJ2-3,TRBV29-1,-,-,CSGRPGSTDTQYF,TGCAGCGGAAGACCCGGGTCCACAGATACGCAGTATTTT
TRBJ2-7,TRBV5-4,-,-,CASSLGDTGSYEQYF,TGTGCCAGCAGCTTGGGAGACACTGGCTCCTACGAGCAGTACTTC